The 20 T cell receptor beta chains listed next were all sequenced from one sample in a study of post-analysis software for immune sequencing data. The library was made from cDNA and included unique molecular identifiers. TCRdb called the PCR reads again in MiXCR, with one record for every CDR3 protein. The repertoire holds approximately 250,000 distinct CDR3 sequences, with 35% to 40% as singletons. No antigen is known for these receptors. Study results and caveats: Among about 5 TRBV segments more frequent in patients than controls were TRBV5-6, TRBV5-1 and TRBV20-1.

The sample taken for sequencing was blood. All receptors derive from a girl aged 10 to 17 with multiple sclerosis.

CDR3 in DNA: TGTGCCTGGAGTTTGACAGGGGGTGGTGAAAAACTGTTTTTT. Translated, it gives CAWSLTGGGEKLFF. The chain is built from TRBV30 and TRBJ1-4; 9 bases line up with TRBD1. The CDR3 sequence is 14 residues long. The V gene's germline CDR1 is GTSNPN and CDR2 SVGIG (reference sequence). The V segment lost 2 bases and the J segment 7 bases; nucleotides outside the gene matches: 5.

This clonotype has just one count. CDR3 loop: CSAVENPGTQYF. CDR3 nucleotide sequence: TGCAGTGCTGTTGAAAATCCGGGGACCCAGTACTTC. The chain links TRBV20-1 to TRBJ2-5; D is ambiguous. This CDR3 is built from 12 residues. V lost 5 bases and J lost 7, with 14 bases in between. The germline V gene encodes CDR1 DFQATT and CDR2 SNEGSKA (reference sequence).

This chain connects TRBV9 to TRBJ1-2; tentative D call: TRBD1 (5 bases). The germline CDR1 and CDR2 sequences are SGDLS and YYNGEE. The CDR3 sequence is 13 residues long. CDR3 nucleotide sequence: TGTGCTTCCAGCGGGTCAGGGTACTATGGCTACACCTTC. Its translation is CASSGSGYYGYTF. Looking up the rest from reference TRBV9 and TRBJ1-2 gives the full variable domain: DSGVTQTPKHLITATGQRVTLRCSPRSGDLSVYWYQQSLDQGLQFLIQYYNGEERAKGNILERFSAQQFPDLHSELNLSSLELGDSALYFCASSGSGYYGYTFGSGTRLTVV.

The V gene is TRBV7-3, the J gene TRBJ2-5; D call uncertain. Between the trimmed V and J ends, which lost 1 base and 1 base, there was a span of 10 bases. Germline CDR1 is SGHTA and CDR2 is FQGTGA. The CDR3 loop spans 15 amino acids. The CDR3 reads CASSLKPSPQETQYF. The CDR3 coding sequence is TGTGCCAGCAGCTTAAAACCCAGCCCCCAAGAGACCCAGTACTTC.

This clonotype was observed at least ten times. The V and J genes are TRBV20-1 and TRBJ2-1; 7 positions match TRBD2. The junction had 11 bases not matched to a gene; V was cut back by 0 bases and J by 3 bases. This CDR3 is 17 amino acids long. Germline values: CDR1 DFQATT, CDR2 SNEGSKA (reference sequence). DNA of the CDR3: TGCAGTGCTAGAGATCCTTCCGAGACTAGCTACTACAATGAGCAGTTCTTC. Translation: CSARDPSETSYYNEQFF.

This clonotype was found once. This may arise from a read error, as a much more abundant clone is one base away. The V gene is TRBV5-1, the J gene TRBJ2-1; 7 bases are a match to TRBD1. The DNA matches TRBJ2-7 better at its end, which makes the J call doubtful. The V gene's germline CDR1 is SGHRS and CDR2 YFSETQ. The CDR3 totals 14 residues. CDR3 sequence (DNA): TGCGCCAGCAGCTCTATTTATCAGGGGGATGAGCAGTACTTC. Its translation is CASSSIYQGDEQYF.

This clonotype showed up many times. This chain joins TRBV9 and TRBJ2-3; D tentatively reads TRBD1 or TRBD2 (5 bases each). V gave up 3 bases and J gave up 5 bases, with 22 bases separating them. The CDR3 sequence is 17 residues long. Germline V CDR1 and CDR2: SGDLS, YYNGEE. The CDR3 here is CASSAPTGAKKGDTQYF. CDR3 bases: TGTGCCAGCAGCGCACCAACCGGGGCAAAAAAGGGAGATACGCAGTATTTT.

This clonotype was detected many times. The genes are TRBV18 and TRBJ2-4, with D tentatively TRBD1 (5 bases). Trimming took 3 bases from V and 6 from J, leaving 15 bases between them. CDR1 is KGHSH and CDR2 is LQKENI in the germline V gene. CDR3 length: 15 amino acids. The CDR3 DNA is TGTGCCAGCTCACCGCAGGGTCTGGCTTTAAACATTCAGTACTTC. The encoded protein is CASSPQGLALNIQYF.

This clonotype was seen many times. The V gene is TRBV20-1, the J gene TRBJ1-5; D perhaps matches TRBD1 (5 bases). Germline CDR1 and CDR2: DFQATT and SNEGSKA (reference sequence). The CDR3 is made up of 15 amino acids. V was trimmed by 7 bases and J by 3 bases, leaving 19 bases between them. The chain's CDR3 is CSVRGRGGPNQPQHF. In nucleotides, the CDR3 is TGCAGTGTCCGGGGAAGGGGAGGCCCCAATCAGCCCCAGCATTTT.

The sample holds many counts of this clonotype. The CDR3 is CASSAPRTGETQYF. CDR3 in DNA: TGTGCCAGCAGTGCCCCAAGGACAGGGGAGACCCAGTACTTC. The rearrangement uses TRBV6-1 and TRBJ2-5, with TRBD1 matching 8 bases. Unmatched junction bases numbered 6, after V lost 4 bases and J lost 5 bases. The CDR3 is 14 residues long. Germline V gene data show CDR1 as MNHNS and CDR2 as SASEGT.

This chain uses TRBV12-3 or TRBV12-4 with TRBJ2-7; D gene uncertain. This CDR3 has 17 amino acids. The ends were cut back, 6 bases at V and 0 bases at J, with 21 bases in the middle. Here the CDR3 reads CASSFSREAPSSYEQYF. In DNA form, the CDR3 reads TGTGCCAGCAGCTTCTCTCGCGAGGCGCCTAGCTCCTACGAGCAGTACTTC.

This clonotype was seen at least ten times. The rearrangement uses TRBV7-2 and TRBJ2-7; 9 nucleotides line up with TRBD1. The CDR3 covers 16 residues. V lost 6 bases, J lost 3 bases, and 12 bases stayed unmatched. From germline, CDR1 is SGHTA and CDR2 FQGNSA. In DNA, the CDR3 is TGTGCCAGCAGACTTACCGGGACAGGGAGAAACTACGAGCAGTACTTC. Translated: CASRLTGTGRNYEQYF.

This clonotype was seen more than once but under ten times. The rearrangement links TRBV2 to TRBJ2-7; D gene ambiguous. The CDR3 spans 13 residues. The V gene lost 7 bases and the J gene lost 0 bases, with 10 bases spanning the gap. Germline lookup yields CDR1 SNHLY and CDR2 FYNNEI. This CDR3 is CASTEADSYEQYF. The CDR3 region has the DNA TGTGCCAGCACTGAGGCAGACTCCTACGAGCAGTACTTC. The complete variable domain, with remaining parts taken from reference TRBV2 and TRBJ2-7, reads EPEVTQTPSHQVTQMGQEVILRCVPISNHLYFYWYRQILGQKVEFLVSFYNNEISEKSEIFDDQFSVERPDGSNFTLKIRSTKLEDSAMYFCASTEADSYEQYFGPGTRLTVT.

The chain joins TRBV21-1 to TRBJ2-7; the table assigns TRBD1, which was not confirmed against the DNA. TRBV21-1 is a documented pseudogene. CDR3 length: 13 residues. The CDR3, as DNA: TGTGCCAGCTCACCGGGACAGGCCTACGAGCAGTACTTC. This encodes CASSPGQAYEQYF.

The CDR3, as DNA: TGCAGCGATGGGAAGCGGGGCGTCAAGGGCGAGCAGTACTTC. Its protein is CSDGKRGVKGEQYF. This chain connects TRBV29-1 to TRBJ2-7, with TRBD2 matching 7 bases. Germline values: CDR1 SQVTM, CDR2 ANQGSEA. V lost 7 bases to trimming and J lost 6 bases; unmatched junction nucleotides: 15. The CDR3 consists of 14 residues.

This clonotype was seen many times. This chain links TRBV4-2 with TRBJ2-1; tentative D call: TRBD2 (5 bases). Trimming took off 0 bases at V and 5 bases at J, with 17 bases between the two ends. This CDR3 comprises 17 residues. Germline V gene data show CDR1 as LGHNA and CDR2 as YNFKEQ. Here the CDR3 DNA reads TGTGCCAGCAGCCAAGACAACCCGGCTAGCAGACACAATGAGCAGTTCTTC. It specifies CASSQDNPASRHNEQFF.

This clonotype was seen many times. The gene calls are TRBV5-1 and TRBJ1-2; 7 bases fit TRBD1. The CDR3 is 15 residues long. CDR1 and CDR2 from the germline V gene are SGHRS and YFSETQ. V trimming: 3 bases; J trimming: 1 base; junction bases outside the gene matches: 6. CDR3 region: CASSSRQGLNYGYTF. In nucleotides, the CDR3 is TGCGCCAGCAGCTCCCGACAGGGCCTTAACTATGGCTACACCTTC.

The chain uses TRBV29-1 and TRBJ2-2, with TRBD2 matching 10 bases. Germline V gene lookup returns CDR1 SQVTM and CDR2 ANQGSEA. With 5 bases clipped from V and 0 bases from J, the junction kept 3 bases outside the gene matches. This CDR3 comprises 15 residues. CDR3 DNA sequence: TGCAGCGTTCATACTAGCGGGACGAACACCGGGGAGCTGTTTTTT. Translating gives CSVHTSGTNTGELFF.

With respect to this clonotype: A read error may be the cause here, since a much bigger clone is one base away. J is TRBJ2-5 and V is TRBV7-9, with 7 bases identical to TRBD2. Germline CDR1 is SEHNR and CDR2 is FQNEAQ (reference sequence). Germline trimming cut 3 bases from V and 11 bases from J; bases unmatched to any gene: 18. The CDR3 is 16 amino acids. The CDR3 nucleotides read TGTGCCAGCAGCTTGGGGGGGTCCGGGGACTACAATGAGCAGTACTTC. Its translation is CASSLGGSGDYNEQYF.

This clonotype was found a few times. The rearrangement links TRBV20-1 to TRBJ2-3; tentative D call: TRBD1 (5 bases). V shed 0 bases and J shed 4 bases, with 14 bases lying between them. Germline CDR1 is DFQATT and CDR2 is SNEGSKA (reference sequence). There are 15 residues in the CDR3. The CDR3 reads CSARDGAGMADTQYF. CDR3 bases: TGCAGTGCTAGAGATGGGGCAGGGATGGCAGATACGCAGTATTTT.